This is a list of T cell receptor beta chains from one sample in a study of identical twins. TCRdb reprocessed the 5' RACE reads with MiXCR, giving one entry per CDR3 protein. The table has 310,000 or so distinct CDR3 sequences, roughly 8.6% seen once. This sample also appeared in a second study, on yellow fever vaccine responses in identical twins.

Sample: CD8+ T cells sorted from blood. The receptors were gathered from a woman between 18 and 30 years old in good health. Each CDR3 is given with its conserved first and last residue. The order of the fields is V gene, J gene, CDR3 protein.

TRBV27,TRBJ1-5,CASSLYRVDSSNQPQHF
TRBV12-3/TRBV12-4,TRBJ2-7,CASSPGTLDYEQYF
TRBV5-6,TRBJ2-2,CASSLGRGESTGELFF
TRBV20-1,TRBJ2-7,CSATSGSTYEQYF
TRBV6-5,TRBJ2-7,CASSYSGGTYEQYF
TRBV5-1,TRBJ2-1,CASSSRDRGLHEQFF
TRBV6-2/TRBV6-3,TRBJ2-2,CASSYTEMNTGELFF
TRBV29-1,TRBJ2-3,CSVDRVADTQYF
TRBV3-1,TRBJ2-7,CASSQVRGFDEQYF
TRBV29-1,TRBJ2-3,CSVGYREEGDTQYF
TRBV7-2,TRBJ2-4,CASSPLRGAEENIQYF
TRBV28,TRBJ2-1,CASSLSKEGRQSYNEQFF
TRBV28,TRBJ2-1,CASSYPRASVGGWDEQFF
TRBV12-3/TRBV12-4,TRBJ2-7,CASSLPRASSSYEQYF
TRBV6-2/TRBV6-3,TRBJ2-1,CASRPIAGGIVNEQFF
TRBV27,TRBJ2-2,CASTAGGEANTGELFF
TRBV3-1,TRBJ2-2,CASSPMNRANTGELFF
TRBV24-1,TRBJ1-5,CATSDRTGVQPQHF
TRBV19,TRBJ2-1,CASRKTLAGEYNEQFF
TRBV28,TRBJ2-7,CASTIPGTGAYEQYF
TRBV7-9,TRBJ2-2,CASSLTSGYANTGELFF
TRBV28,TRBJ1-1,CASSLGWGAESPYTEAFF
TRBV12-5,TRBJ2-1,CASGLVGQLGARFF
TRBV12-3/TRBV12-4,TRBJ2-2,CASSLPVLNTGELFF
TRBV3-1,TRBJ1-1,CASGQAGINTEAFF
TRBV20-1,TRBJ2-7,CSARSLRALTYEQYF
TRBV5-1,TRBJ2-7,CASSFGPSLSYEQYF
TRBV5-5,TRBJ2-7,CASSLEDIVWQYF
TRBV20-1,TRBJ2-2,CSARDPGAETGVLFF
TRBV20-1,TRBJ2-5,CSVRAYGSQPETQYF